This TCR beta chain was captured by sequencing in a study of regulatory and conventional T cells in RAG deficiency. General study findings and limits: RAG-deficient patients showed markedly lower Shannon entropy and higher Simpson indices than control T-cell subsets.

Conventional CD4+ T cells were sorted from blood as CD25-low CD127-high cells. Produced via immunoSEQ multiplex PCR; TCRdb's table is partial and in-frame only. The table lists roughly 12,000 clones, approximately 93% of them singletons. With regard to this clone: Antigen: not known.

The CDR3 has 19 residues. These data also formed part of another study, on regulatory T cells. That work adds: Amplification used 52 TRBV primers and 13 TRBJ primers.

This receptor was taken from a human donor in good health. Sequences were obtained from CD4+ effector T cells sorted from blood. The chain couples TRBV21-1 to TRBJ1-2; no DNA check was done on the table's D call, TRBD1. TRBV21-1 is a documented pseudogene. CDR3 protein: CASSKKPVAGGRYSDGYTF. CDR3 DNA: TGTGCCAGCAGCAAAAAGCCCGTGGCAGGGGGACGATATAGTGATGGCTACACCTTC.